The entry below describes one TCR beta chain. This specimen belongs to a study of blood T cell repertoires in COVID-19. Turning to the study itself: From T cells, B-cell-depleted T cells, or PBMCs came the material, which was cDNA or gDNA.

The CDR3 covers 15 residues. Germline CDR1 is MNHNY and CDR2 is SVGAGI (reference sequence). The ends lost 6 bases at V and 1 base at J; junction bases unmatched: 8. Authors' data handling: Cell counts per sample came from amplifying reference gene primers. Only in-frame clones appear in the TCRdb table, and some are missing; sequencing was by immunoSEQ multiplex PCR. V, J and clone size are taken as reported in that table, and D and trimming were inferred from the DNA itself. The data hold almost 300,000 clones, with around 90% observed a single time. The chain joins TRBV6-6 to TRBJ1-1; TRBD1 matches 7 bases. The receptor comes from a man aged 65 to 85 with acute or convalescent COVID-19. Sample: peripheral blood. This CDR3 is CASRQGQDWNTEAFF. Written as DNA, the CDR3 is TGTGCCAGCAGACAGGGGCAGGATTGGAACACTGAAGCTTTCTTT.